The entry below gives a single T cell receptor beta chain sequence along with its context. The data stem from a study of blood T cell repertoires in COVID-19. Study summary: Nucleic acid was either cDNA or gDNA, and it came from T cells, B-cell-depleted T cells, or PBMCs.

Methods used by the authors: The assay estimated nucleated cells by amplifying reference gene primers. TCRdb's copy holds only in-frame clones and misses some; the assay was immunoSEQ multiplex PCR. Clonal size and the V and J genes are those of that table, whereas D and trimming came from the DNA. The sample holds some 380,000 clones, around 87% seen once. The trim removed 5 bases at V and 1 base at J, leaving 4 bases unmatched. The length of the CDR3 is 16 residues. Per germline, CDR1 SGHDT and CDR2 YYEEEE. The J gene is TRBJ1-5, the V gene TRBV5-6, with 12 bases aligning to TRBD1. The sample comprised peripheral blood. The receptor was isolated from a man between 18 and 29 years old with active or convalescent COVID-19. Here the CDR3 reads CASSRDRGLSNQPQHF. As DNA, the CDR3 is TGTGCCAGCAGTAGGGACAGGGGGCTCAGCAATCAGCCCCAGCATTTT.